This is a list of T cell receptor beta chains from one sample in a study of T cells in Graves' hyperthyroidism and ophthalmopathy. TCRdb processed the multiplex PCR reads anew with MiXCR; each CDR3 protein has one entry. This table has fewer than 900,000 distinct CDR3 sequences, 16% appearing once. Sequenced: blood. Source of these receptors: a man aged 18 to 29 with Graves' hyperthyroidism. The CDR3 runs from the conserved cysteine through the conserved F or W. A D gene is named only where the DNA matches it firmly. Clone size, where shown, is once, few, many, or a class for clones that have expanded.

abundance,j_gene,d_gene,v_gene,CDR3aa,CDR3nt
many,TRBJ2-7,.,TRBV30,CAWGGGSSYEQYF,TGTGCCTGGGGTGGCGGAAGCTCCTACGAGCAGTACTTC
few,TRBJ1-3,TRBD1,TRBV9,CASSVTGAGNTIYF,TGTGCCAGCAGCGTGACAGGGGCGGGAAACACCATATATTTT
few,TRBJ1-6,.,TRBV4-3,CASSQQVRPGVPYNSPLHF,TGCGCCAGCAGCCAACAAGTTCGGCCAGGGGTGCCCTATAATTCACCCCTCCACTTT
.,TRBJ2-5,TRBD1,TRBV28,CASSFGGDRGETQYF,TGTGCCAGCAGTTTTGGCGGGGACAGGGGTGAGACCCAGTACTTC
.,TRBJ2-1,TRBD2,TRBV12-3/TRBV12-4,CASSPPLAQTEQFF,TGTGCCAGCAGCCCCCCACTAGCGCAAACTGAGCAGTTCTTC
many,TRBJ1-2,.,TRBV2,CASSTRRVDGYTF,TGTGCCAGCAGTACCAGGAGAGTCGATGGCTACACCTTC
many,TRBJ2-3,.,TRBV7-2,CASRQGSSDTQYF,TGTGCCAGCAGGCAGGGCAGTTCAGATACGCAGTATTTT
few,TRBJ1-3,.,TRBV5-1,CASSQGAIGNTIYF,TGCGCCAGCAGCCAAGGGGCGATTGGAAACACCATATATTTT
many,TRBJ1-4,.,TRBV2,CASSEAHIEKLFF,TGTGCCAGCAGTGAAGCGCACATTGAAAAACTGTTTTTT
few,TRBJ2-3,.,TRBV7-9,CASSPGTTSTDTQYF,TGTGCCAGCAGTCCCGGGACAACAAGCACAGATACGCAGTATTTT
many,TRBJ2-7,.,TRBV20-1,CSARGGTYEQYF,TGCAGTGCTAGAGGGGGGACCTACGAGCAGTACTTC
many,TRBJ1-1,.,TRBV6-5,CASSYSFWRGTEAFF,TGTGCCAGCAGTTACTCTTTCTGGCGGGGCACTGAAGCTTTCTTT
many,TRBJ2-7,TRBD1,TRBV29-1,CSAGRWGQGDEQYF,TGCAGCGCCGGCCGCTGGGGCCAGGGGGACGAGCAGTACTTC
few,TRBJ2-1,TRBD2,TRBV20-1,CSARVRTRGYNEQFF,TGCAGTGCTAGAGTAAGGACTAGGGGCTACAATGAGCAGTTCTTC
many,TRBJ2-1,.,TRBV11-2,CASSLVLNEQFF,TGTGCCAGCAGCTTAGTCCTCAATGAGCAGTTCTTC
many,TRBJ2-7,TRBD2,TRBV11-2,CASSPQAGTYEQYF,TGTGCCAGCAGCCCCCAAGCGGGGACCTACGAGCAGTACTTC
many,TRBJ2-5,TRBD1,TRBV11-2,CASSLGDRGRQETQYF,TGTGCCAGCAGCTTAGGGGACAGGGGGCGTCAAGAGACCCAGTACTTC
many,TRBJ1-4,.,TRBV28,CASSPGGIEEKLFF,TGTGCCAGCAGCCCTGGGGGCATCGAGGAAAAACTGTTTTTT
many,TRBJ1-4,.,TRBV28,CASSFKGYPTNEKLFF,TGTGCCAGCAGTTTTAAGGGTTATCCCACTAATGAAAAACTGTTTTTT
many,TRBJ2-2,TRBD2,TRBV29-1,CSVEGLAGGATGELFF,TGCAGCGTTGAAGGACTAGCGGGAGGGGCCACCGGGGAGCTGTTTTTT
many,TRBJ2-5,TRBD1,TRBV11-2,CASSLVLGQGQETQYF,TGTGCCAGCAGCTTAGTCTTAGGACAGGGCCAAGAGACCCAGTACTTC
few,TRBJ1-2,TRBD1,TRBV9,CASSVHGTVSNYGYTF,TGTGCCAGCAGCGTGCACGGGACAGTCTCTAACTATGGCTACACCTTC
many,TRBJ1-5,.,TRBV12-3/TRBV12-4,CASRRSRPDQPQHF,TGTGCCAGCAGAAGGTCCCGCCCCGATCAGCCCCAGCATTTT
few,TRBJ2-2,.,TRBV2,CASSETSTGELFF,TGTGCCAGCAGTGAGACTTCAACCGGGGAGCTGTTTTTT
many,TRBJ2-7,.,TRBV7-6,CASSLRDGLYEQYF,TGTGCCAGCAGCTTACGGGACGGACTCTACGAGCAGTACTTC
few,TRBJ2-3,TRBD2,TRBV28,CASSLLGLAGGTDTQYF,TGTGCCAGCAGTTTATTGGGACTAGCGGGGGGCACAGATACGCAGTATTTT
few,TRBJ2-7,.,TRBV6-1,CASSHLQGSYEQYF,TGTGCCAGCAGTCATCTACAGGGATCCTACGAGCAGTACTTC
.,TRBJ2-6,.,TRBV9,CASSVGPIQEAGANVLTF,TGTGCCAGCAGCGTAGGCCCCATCCAGGAGGCTGGGGCCAACGTCCTGACTTTC
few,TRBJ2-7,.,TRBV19,CASRGGTQYGDEQYF,TGTGCCAGTAGGGGCGGGACTCAATACGGGGACGAGCAGTACTTC
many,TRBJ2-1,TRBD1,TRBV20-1,CSARTGEQSYNEQFF,TGCAGTGCTAGAACAGGGGAACAATCCTACAATGAGCAGTTCTTC
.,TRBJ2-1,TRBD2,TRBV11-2,CASSCSGTSGRHNEQFF,TGTGCCAGCAGCTGCTCCGGGACTAGCGGGAGGCACAATGAGCAGTTCTTC
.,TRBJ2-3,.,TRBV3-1,CASSQGVGRPFGDTQYF,TGTGCCAGCAGCCAAGGGGTAGGACGGCCTTTCGGGGATACGCAGTATTTT
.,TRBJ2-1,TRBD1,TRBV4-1,CASSQRQGEYNEQFF,TGCGCCAGCAGCCAACGACAGGGGGAATACAATGAGCAGTTCTTC
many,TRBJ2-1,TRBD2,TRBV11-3,CASIGRGLAFYNEQFF,TGTGCCAGCATCGGCCGGGGACTAGCGTTCTACAATGAGCAGTTCTTC
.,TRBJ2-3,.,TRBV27,CASGQATDTQYF,TGTGCCAGCGGTCAAGCGACAGATACGCAGTATTTT
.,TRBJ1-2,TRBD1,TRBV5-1,CASSSAGTGGSGYTF,TGCGCCAGCAGCTCCGCCGGGACAGGGGGCAGCGGCTACACCTTC
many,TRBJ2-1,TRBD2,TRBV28,CATCTSPGLAANEQFF,TGTGCCACCTGCACCTCTCCGGGACTAGCGGCCAATGAGCAGTTCTTC
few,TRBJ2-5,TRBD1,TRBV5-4,CASSPISGQRQETQYF,TGTGCCAGCAGCCCCATTTCGGGACAGCGGCAAGAGACCCAGTACTTC
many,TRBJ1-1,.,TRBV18,CASSPGPSVGTEAFF,TGTGCCAGCTCTCCGGGGCCTTCAGTAGGCACTGAAGCTTTCTTT
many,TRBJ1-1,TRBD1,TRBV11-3,CASSARQGMNTEAFF,TGTGCCAGCAGCGCCCGACAGGGAATGAACACTGAAGCTTTCTTT
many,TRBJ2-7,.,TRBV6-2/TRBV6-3,CASSLVTRFYEQYF,TGTGCCAGCAGTTTGGTGACTAGATTTTACGAGCAGTACTTC
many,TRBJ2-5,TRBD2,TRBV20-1,CSAKLAGGRETQYF,TGCAGTGCGAAACTAGCGGGAGGGCGGGAGACCCAGTACTTC
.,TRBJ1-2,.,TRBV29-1,CSALGRGGGYTF,TGCAGCGCCCTAGGCAGGGGAGGCGGCTACACCTTC
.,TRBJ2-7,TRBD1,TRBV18,CASPPPAKDRGYEQYF,TGTGCCAGCCCACCACCGGCGAAGGACAGGGGCTACGAGCAGTACTTC
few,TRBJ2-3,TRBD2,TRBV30,CALGREIPDTQYF,TGTGCCCTAGGGCGGGAGATCCCAGATACGCAGTATTTT